Listed below are T cell receptor beta chains from one sample, sequenced in a study of Ad26.COV2.S vaccination and SARS-CoV-2 variants. The table came from immunoSEQ multiplex PCR; TCRdb's copy has only in-frame clones and leaves some out. The sample has roughly 450,000 clones; 90% are singletons. Sequenced here: peripheral blood, sampled in a trial of Ad26.COV2.S vaccine versus placebo. All receptors come from a person between 18 and 65 years old who received the Ad26.COV2.S COVID-19 vaccine or a placebo. The CDR3 runs from the conserved cysteine through the conserved F or W. Each record gives: clone size, J gene, V gene, D gene, CDR3 DNA, CDR3 protein. The D gene is left open where the match is weak. Clone sizes are given selectively: once, few, many, or a class where the clone is expanded.

size: once
J: TRBJ2-2
V: TRBV9
D: TRBD1
DNA: TGTGCCAGCAGCTTTGGGACAGGGGGGAGGAACACCGGGGAGCTGTTTTTT
CDR3: CASSFGTGGRNTGELFF

size: -
J: TRBJ2-1
V: TRBV10-2
D: -
DNA: TGCGCCAGCAGTGAGCCCGAGCCGGCCCTATCAAGGGAGCAGTTCTTC
CDR3: CASSEPEPALSREQFF

size: -
J: TRBJ2-7
V: TRBV11-3
D: TRBD2
DNA: TGTGCCAGCAGCTCAATTAAGCGGGGCACCATTTACGAGCAGTACTTC
CDR3: CASSSIKRGTIYEQYF

size: -
J: TRBJ1-1
V: TRBV24-1
D: -
DNA: TGTGCCACCAGTGATTTGCGCGTGGGCAGGGACCCTAGCACTGAAGCTTTCTTT
CDR3: CATSDLRVGRDPSTEAFF

size: -
J: TRBJ1-4
V: TRBV4-3
D: TRBD1
DNA: TGCGCCAGCAGCCAAGAAGGGGGCAGGTCTAATGAAAAACTGTTTTTT
CDR3: CASSQEGGRSNEKLFF

size: -
J: TRBJ1-1
V: TRBV6-2/TRBV6-3
D: -
DNA: TGTGCCAGCAGTTACTCGGGGCCGCTTGAAGCTTTCTTT
CDR3: CASSYSGPLEAFF

size: -
J: TRBJ2-2
V: TRBV7-8
D: TRBD2
DNA: TGTGCCAGCAGCTTACAGGTCGGGAGGGACACCGGGGAGCTGTTTTTT
CDR3: CASSLQVGRDTGELFF

size: -
J: TRBJ2-5
V: TRBV5-1
D: TRBD2
DNA: TGCGCCAGCAGCTTAGGACTAGAGCAAGAGACCCAGTACTTC
CDR3: CASSLGLEQETQYF

size: -
J: TRBJ1-4
V: TRBV27
D: TRBD1
DNA: TGTGCCAGCAGCAGTTTACTTGACAGGGTTCAAGAAAAACTGTTTTTT
CDR3: CASSSLLDRVQEKLFF

size: -
J: TRBJ2-1
V: TRBV2
D: TRBD2
DNA: TGTGCCAGCAGTGATGGGCTAGCGGGAAACAATGAGCAGTTCTTC
CDR3: CASSDGLAGNNEQFF

size: few
J: TRBJ1-5
V: TRBV30
D: -
DNA: TGTGCCTGGAGTGTAGGGGTGCTTAGCAATCAGCCCCAGCATTTT
CDR3: CAWSVGVLSNQPQHF

size: -
J: TRBJ2-1
V: TRBV2
D: -
DNA: TGTGCCAGCAGTCGGGACTCCCCGTTTTCCTACAATGAGCAGTTCTTC
CDR3: CASSRDSPFSYNEQFF

size: -
J: TRBJ2-1
V: TRBV10-3
D: TRBD2
DNA: TGTGCCATCAGTGACCCCGGACTAGCGGGAACCAATGAGCAGTTCTTC
CDR3: CAISDPGLAGTNEQFF

size: -
J: TRBJ1-6
V: TRBV5-1
D: -
DNA: TGCGCCAGCAGCTTGAAGAACGTCGGGACAACGAAAAATTCACCCCTCCACTTT
CDR3: CASSLKNVGTTKNSPLHF

size: -
J: TRBJ2-1
V: TRBV30
D: -
DNA: TGTGCCTGGAGTGCTCCCGCTGAGCAGTTCTTC
CDR3: CAWSAPAEQFF

size: few
J: TRBJ1-6
V: TRBV25-1
D: TRBD1
DNA: TGTGCCAGCAGTGAAGGGACAGGACTAAATTCACCCCTCCACTTT
CDR3: CASSEGTGLNSPLHF

size: -
J: TRBJ1-6
V: TRBV7-9
D: -
DNA: TGTGCCAGCAGCTTAGGGGCGGGGTCACCCCTCCACTTT
CDR3: CASSLGAGSPLHF

size: -
J: TRBJ1-6
V: TRBV4-3
D: TRBD1
DNA: TGCGCCAGCAGCCAAGAAAGCTTACAGGGGCAGAGCTCCTATAATTCACCCCTCCACTTT
CDR3: CASSQESLQGQSSYNSPLHF

size: -
J: TRBJ2-3
V: TRBV11-2
D: TRBD2
DNA: TGTGCCAGCAGCTTAGCCCGACTAGCGGGAGGGACAGATACGCAGTATTTT
CDR3: CASSLARLAGGTDTQYF

size: -
J: TRBJ1-4
V: TRBV4-2
D: TRBD1
DNA: TGTGCCAGCAGCCTAGGACAGGGAGGGGAAAAACTGTTTTTT
CDR3: CASSLGQGGEKLFF

size: -
J: TRBJ1-5
V: TRBV19
D: -
DNA: TGTGCCAGTAGATCGGGAACTCAGCCCCAGCATTTT
CDR3: CASRSGTQPQHF

size: -
J: TRBJ2-1
V: TRBV19
D: -
DNA: TGTGCCAGTAAGGGGCTTGGGGAGCGCGTCGATGAGCAGTTCTTC
CDR3: CASKGLGERVDEQFF

size: -
J: TRBJ2-3
V: TRBV5-1
D: -
DNA: TGCGCCAGCAGCTTGGCCGAACGGGGTACGCAGTATTTT
CDR3: CASSLAERGTQYF

size: -
J: TRBJ2-7
V: TRBV19
D: -
DNA: TGTGCCAGTAGTCCGCCCCCCTTCAAAGGGGCCTACGAGCAGTACTTC
CDR3: CASSPPPFKGAYEQYF

size: few
J: TRBJ2-7
V: TRBV25-1
D: -
DNA: TGTGCCAGCAGTGAATGGGGCAGGGGCTCGCTCAGCGAGCAGTACTTC
CDR3: CASSEWGRGSLSEQYF

size: -
J: TRBJ2-3
V: TRBV6-2/TRBV6-3
D: -
DNA: TGTGCCAGCAGTTACGGCAGGCCAGGCTCAGATACGCAGTATTTT
CDR3: CASSYGRPGSDTQYF

size: -
J: TRBJ2-7
V: TRBV7-9
D: TRBD1
DNA: TGTGCCAGCAGCTTCGGACAGGGGACAACCTACGAGCAGTACTTC
CDR3: CASSFGQGTTYEQYF

size: -
J: TRBJ1-1
V: TRBV5-4
D: -
DNA: TGTGCCAGCAGCTTGGGTGGGGCAGGAGGCACTGAAGCTTTCTTT
CDR3: CASSLGGAGGTEAFF

size: -
J: TRBJ2-2
V: TRBV11-2
D: -
DNA: TGTGCCAGCAGCTTAGTGGATGACGGGGAGCTGTTTTTT
CDR3: CASSLVDDGELFF

size: -
J: TRBJ1-6
V: TRBV29-1
D: -
DNA: TGCAGCGCCAGGAGCTCCTATAATTCACCCCTCCACTTT
CDR3: CSARSSYNSPLHF

size: once
J: TRBJ2-1
V: TRBV5-1
D: TRBD1
DNA: TGCGCCAGCAGCTTGTGGTCCCAGGGACAGGCAAACAATGAGCAGTTCTTC
CDR3: CASSLWSQGQANNEQFF

size: -
J: TRBJ2-5
V: TRBV27
D: -
DNA: TGTGCCAGCAGTTCCGGGACGAAAAACGTGGAGACCCAGTACTTC
CDR3: CASSSGTKNVETQYF

size: -
J: TRBJ2-7
V: TRBV9
D: TRBD2
DNA: TGTGCCAGCAGCGTAGGGGGACTAGCGCGACCGGTGTACTTC
CDR3: CASSVGGLARPVYF

size: few
J: TRBJ2-1
V: TRBV7-8
D: -
DNA: TGTGCCAGCAGCTTACTTGCCCCTCCCAATGAGCAGTTCTTC
CDR3: CASSLLAPPNEQFF

size: -
J: TRBJ1-4
V: TRBV28
D: -
DNA: TGTGCCAGCAGTTTATACCGGGATGAAAAACTGTTTTTT
CDR3: CASSLYRDEKLFF

size: -
J: TRBJ1-2
V: TRBV6-5
D: -
DNA: TGTGCCAGCAAAGATTCAGGGCCGGTCTATGGCTACACCTTC
CDR3: CASKDSGPVYGYTF

size: -
J: TRBJ2-1
V: TRBV7-9
D: TRBD1
DNA: TGTGCCAGCAGCTTAGAACCACAGGGGAGTGAGCAGTTCTTC
CDR3: CASSLEPQGSEQFF

size: -
J: TRBJ2-5
V: TRBV7-2
D: -
DNA: TGTGCCAGCAGCCCACCGGGACGGCACAAAGAGACCCAGTACTTC
CDR3: CASSPPGRHKETQYF

size: -
J: TRBJ1-1
V: TRBV27
D: -
DNA: TGTGCCAGCAGTTTATCGGGGTGGGGATCTGAAGCTTTCTTT
CDR3: CASSLSGWGSEAFF

size: once
J: TRBJ2-2
V: TRBV12-3/TRBV12-4
D: -
DNA: TGTGCCAGCAGTTTAATGAGCTGGGGGGAGCTGTTTTTT
CDR3: CASSLMSWGELFF

size: -
J: TRBJ1-2
V: TRBV10-3
D: -
DNA: TGTGCCATCCGCTTAGACGGTCTTTACTATGGCTACACCTTC
CDR3: CAIRLDGLYYGYTF

size: -
J: TRBJ1-1
V: TRBV3-1/TRBV3-2
D: -
DNA: TGTGCCAGCAGCCGGGACAAATTTTACTCTAACACTGAAGCTTTCTTT
CDR3: CASSRDKFYSNTEAFF

size: -
J: TRBJ2-1
V: TRBV7-8
D: TRBD1
DNA: TGTGCCAGCATCTCTCGAACAGGGGAATACAATGAGCAGTTCTTC
CDR3: CASISRTGEYNEQFF

size: -
J: TRBJ1-6
V: TRBV29-1
D: TRBD1
DNA: TGCAGCGTTAGGGACAGGGGCGGCAATTCACCCCTCCACTTT
CDR3: CSVRDRGGNSPLHF

size: once
J: TRBJ2-4
V: TRBV27
D: -
DNA: TGTGCCAGCAGTTCGCAGGGACACATTCAGTACTTC
CDR3: CASSSQGHIQYF

size: -
J: TRBJ2-2
V: TRBV4-3
D: -
DNA: TGCGCCAGCAGCCAAGAGCTCGTGAACACCGGGGAGCTGTTTTTT
CDR3: CASSQELVNTGELFF

size: -
J: TRBJ2-5
V: TRBV6-2/TRBV6-3
D: -
DNA: TGTGCCAGCAGTACCCGTGGGACCCAGTACTTC
CDR3: CASSTRGTQYF

size: few
J: TRBJ2-2
V: TRBV6-5
D: -
DNA: TGTGCCAGCAGTTGGGTTGGCGGGGAGCTGTTTTTT
CDR3: CASSWVGGELFF

size: -
J: TRBJ1-1
V: TRBV29-1
D: -
DNA: TGCAGCGCCATGATCGCCTCCCCGGACGGACCTGAAGCTTTCTTT
CDR3: CSAMIASPDGPEAFF

size: -
J: TRBJ1-5
V: TRBV2
D: -
DNA: TGTGCCAGCAGTGAGGGTCCTTGGGGCAATCAGCCCCAGCATTTT
CDR3: CASSEGPWGNQPQHF

size: once
J: TRBJ2-5
V: TRBV9
D: TRBD1
DNA: TGTGCCAGCAGCAAACAAACCGGGACAGGGGTCCAAGAGACCCAGTACTTC
CDR3: CASSKQTGTGVQETQYF

size: -
J: TRBJ1-1
V: TRBV19
D: TRBD1
DNA: TGTGCCAGTAGTACGAGTTTAGACAGGGGTCGATTTCGGGCTTTCTTT
CDR3: CASSTSLDRGRFRAFF

size: -
J: TRBJ1-1
V: TRBV4-1
D: TRBD1
DNA: TGCGCCAGCAGCCAAGGATTTACGGGACAGGGGGTTTGGAACACTGAAGCTTTCTTT
CDR3: CASSQGFTGQGVWNTEAFF

size: -
J: TRBJ1-1
V: TRBV19
D: TRBD1
DNA: TGTGCCAGTAGTAACGGACAGGGGTTTAATGAAGCTTTCTTT
CDR3: CASSNGQGFNEAFF

size: -
J: TRBJ2-3
V: TRBV7-2
D: -
DNA: TGTGCCAGCAGCTTAATCGGGGGGCTGGATACGCAGTATTTT
CDR3: CASSLIGGLDTQYF

size: -
J: TRBJ2-1
V: TRBV11-3
D: -
DNA: TGTGCCAGCAGCTTAGGGGCCCGAGGGAATGAGCAGTTCTTC
CDR3: CASSLGARGNEQFF

size: -
J: TRBJ2-3
V: TRBV5-1
D: -
DNA: TGCGCCAGCAGCATGCTGACTTGGAGCACAGATACGCAGTATTTT
CDR3: CASSMLTWSTDTQYF

size: -
J: TRBJ2-3
V: TRBV5-1
D: -
DNA: TGCGCCAGCAGCCCGACAAGGGGGTCTAGCACAGATACGCAGTATTTT
CDR3: CASSPTRGSSTDTQYF